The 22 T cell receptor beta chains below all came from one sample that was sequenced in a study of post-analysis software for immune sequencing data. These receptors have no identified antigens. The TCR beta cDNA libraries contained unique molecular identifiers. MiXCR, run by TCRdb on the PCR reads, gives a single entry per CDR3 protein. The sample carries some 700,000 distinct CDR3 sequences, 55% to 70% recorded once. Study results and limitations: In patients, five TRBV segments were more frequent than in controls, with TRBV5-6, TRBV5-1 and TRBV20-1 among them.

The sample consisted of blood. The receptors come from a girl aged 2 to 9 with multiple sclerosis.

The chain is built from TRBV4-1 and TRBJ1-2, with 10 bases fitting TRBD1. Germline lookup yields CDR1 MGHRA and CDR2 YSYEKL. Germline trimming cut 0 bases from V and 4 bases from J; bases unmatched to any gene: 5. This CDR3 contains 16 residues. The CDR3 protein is CASSQEPTGGAYGYTF. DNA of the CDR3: TGCGCCAGCAGCCAAGAGCCGACAGGGGGCGCCTATGGCTACACCTTC.

DNA of the CDR3: TGTGCCAGCAGCTTAGGTCGACTAGCGGGAGTTACCCAGTACTTC. Translated, it gives CASSLGRLAGVTQYF. This rearrangement joins TRBV7-2 to TRBJ2-7; 12 bases are a match to TRBD2. Germline V gives CDR1 SGHTA, CDR2 FQGNSA. The CDR3 runs to 15 residues. V dropped 1 base and J dropped 10; count of bases not matched to a gene: 8.

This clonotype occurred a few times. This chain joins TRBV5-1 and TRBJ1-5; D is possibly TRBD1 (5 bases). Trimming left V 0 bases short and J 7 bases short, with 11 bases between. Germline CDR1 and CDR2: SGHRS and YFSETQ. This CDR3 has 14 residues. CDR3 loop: CASSLEGGGQPQHF. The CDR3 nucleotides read TGCGCCAGCAGCTTGGAAGGTGGGGGACAGCCCCAGCATTTT.

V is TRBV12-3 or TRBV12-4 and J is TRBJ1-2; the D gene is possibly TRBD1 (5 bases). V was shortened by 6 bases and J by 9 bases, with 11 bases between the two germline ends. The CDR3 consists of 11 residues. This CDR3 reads CASRGDSRYTF. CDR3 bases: TGTGCCAGCAGAGGGGATTCGCGCTACACCTTC.

The CDR3 loop is CASRGQGHEQYF. CDR3 bases: TGTGCCAGCAGAGGACAGGGCCACGAGCAGTACTTC. The J gene is TRBJ2-7, the V gene TRBV6-5; the match to TRBD1 covers 8 bases. V dropped 6 bases and J dropped 5; count of bases not matched to a gene: 3. Looked up from germline, CDR1 is MNHEY and CDR2 is SVGAGI. The CDR3 extends over 12 amino acids.

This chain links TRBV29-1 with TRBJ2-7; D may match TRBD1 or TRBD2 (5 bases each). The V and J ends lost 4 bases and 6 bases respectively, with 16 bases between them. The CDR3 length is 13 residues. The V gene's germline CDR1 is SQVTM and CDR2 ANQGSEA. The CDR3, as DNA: TGCAGCGTTGTCAGGGAGAACCCTTTCGAGCAGTACTTC. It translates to CSVVRENPFEQYF.

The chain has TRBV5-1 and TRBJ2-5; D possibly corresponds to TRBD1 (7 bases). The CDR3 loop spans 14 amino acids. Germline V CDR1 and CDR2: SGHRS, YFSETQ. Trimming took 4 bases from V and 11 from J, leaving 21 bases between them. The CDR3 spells CASSPGQVGGGQYF. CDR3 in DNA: TGCGCCAGCAGCCCTGGACAGGTGGGGGGCGGGCAGTACTTC. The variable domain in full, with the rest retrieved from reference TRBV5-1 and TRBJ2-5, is KAGVTQTPRYLIKTRGQQVTLSCSPISGHRSVSWYQQTPGQGLQFLFEYFSETQRNKGNFPGRFSGRQFSNSRSEMNVSTLELGDSALYLCASSPGQVGGGQYFGPGTRLLVL.

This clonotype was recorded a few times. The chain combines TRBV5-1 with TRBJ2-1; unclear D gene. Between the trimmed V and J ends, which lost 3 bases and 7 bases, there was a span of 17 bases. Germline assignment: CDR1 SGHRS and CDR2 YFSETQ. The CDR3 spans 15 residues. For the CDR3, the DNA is TGCGCCAGCAGCTCCCTTCCCACCCTAGAAAATGAGCAGTTCTTC. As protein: CASSSLPTLENEQFF.

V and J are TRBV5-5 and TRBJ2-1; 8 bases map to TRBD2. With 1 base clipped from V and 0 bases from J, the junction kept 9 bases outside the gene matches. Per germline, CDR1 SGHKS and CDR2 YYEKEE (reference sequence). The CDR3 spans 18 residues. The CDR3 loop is CASSLPPTSGLSYNEQFF. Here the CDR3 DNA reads TGTGCCAGCAGCTTGCCCCCTACTAGCGGCCTCTCCTACAATGAGCAGTTCTTC.

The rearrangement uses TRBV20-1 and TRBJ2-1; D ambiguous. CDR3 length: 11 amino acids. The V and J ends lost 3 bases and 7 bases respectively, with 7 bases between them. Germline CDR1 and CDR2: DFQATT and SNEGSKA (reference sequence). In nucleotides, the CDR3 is TGCAGTGCTAGTGACGGAAATGAGCAGTTCTTC. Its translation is CSASDGNEQFF.

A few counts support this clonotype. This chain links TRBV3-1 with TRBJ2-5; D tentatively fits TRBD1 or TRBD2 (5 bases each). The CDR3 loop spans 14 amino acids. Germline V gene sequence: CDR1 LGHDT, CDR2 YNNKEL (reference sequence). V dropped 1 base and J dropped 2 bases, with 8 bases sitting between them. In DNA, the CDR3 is TGTGCCAGCAGCCAAGCCGGGGCTCAAGAGACCCAGTACTTC. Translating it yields CASSQAGAQETQYF.

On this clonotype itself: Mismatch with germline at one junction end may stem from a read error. The CDR3 DNA is TGTGCCACCAGCCTACCGGGACAGAGTTTCAATCAGCCCCGGCATTTT. It yields the protein CATSLPGQSFNQPRHF. J is TRBJ1-5 and V is TRBV15; 7 positions agree with TRBD1. Germline V lookup: CDR1 LNHNV, CDR2 YYDKDF (reference sequence). This CDR3 contains 16 residues.

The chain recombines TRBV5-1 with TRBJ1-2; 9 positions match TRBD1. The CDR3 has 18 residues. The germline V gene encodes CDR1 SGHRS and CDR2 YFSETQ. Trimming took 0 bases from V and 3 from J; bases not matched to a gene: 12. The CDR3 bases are TGCGCCAGCAGCTTGGGGCCAACCGGGACAGGGCGTGACTATGGCTACACCTTC. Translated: CASSLGPTGTGRDYGYTF.

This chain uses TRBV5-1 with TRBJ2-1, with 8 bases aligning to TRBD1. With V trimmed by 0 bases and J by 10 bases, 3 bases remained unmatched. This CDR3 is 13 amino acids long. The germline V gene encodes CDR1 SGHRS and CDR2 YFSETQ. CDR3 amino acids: CASSLGTGHEQFF. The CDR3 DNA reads TGCGCCAGCAGCTTGGGGACAGGGCACGAGCAGTTCTTC.

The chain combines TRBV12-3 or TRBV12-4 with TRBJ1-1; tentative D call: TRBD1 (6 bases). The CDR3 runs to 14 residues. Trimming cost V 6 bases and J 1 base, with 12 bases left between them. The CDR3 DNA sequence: TGTGCCAGCAGCCAATTGGACAGGAACACTGAAGCTTTCTTT. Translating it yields CASSQLDRNTEAFF.

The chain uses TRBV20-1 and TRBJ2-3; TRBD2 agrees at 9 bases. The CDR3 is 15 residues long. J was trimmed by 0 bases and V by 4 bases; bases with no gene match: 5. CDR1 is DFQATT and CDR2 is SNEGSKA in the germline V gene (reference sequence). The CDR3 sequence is CSATRGGASTDTQYF. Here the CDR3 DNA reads TGCAGTGCTACACGCGGGGGGGCTAGCACAGATACGCAGTATTTT.

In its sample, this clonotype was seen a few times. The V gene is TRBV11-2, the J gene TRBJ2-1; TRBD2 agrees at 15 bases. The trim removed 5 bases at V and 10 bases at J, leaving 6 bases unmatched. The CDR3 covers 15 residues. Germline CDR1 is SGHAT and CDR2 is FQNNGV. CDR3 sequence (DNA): TGTGCCAGCAGCCTAGGGACTAGCGGGGGGTGGGAGCAGTTCTTC. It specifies CASSLGTSGGWEQFF.

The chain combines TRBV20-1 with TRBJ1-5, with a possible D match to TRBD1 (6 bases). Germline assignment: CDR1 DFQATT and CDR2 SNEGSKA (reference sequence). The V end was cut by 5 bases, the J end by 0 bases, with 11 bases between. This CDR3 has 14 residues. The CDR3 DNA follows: TGCAGTGCTTGGGACACTTATAGCAATCAGCCCCAGCATTTT. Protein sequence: CSAWDTYSNQPQHF.

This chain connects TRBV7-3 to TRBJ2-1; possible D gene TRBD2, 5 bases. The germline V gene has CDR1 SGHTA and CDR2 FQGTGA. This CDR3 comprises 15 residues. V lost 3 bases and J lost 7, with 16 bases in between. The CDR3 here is CASSFRGSGVNEQFF. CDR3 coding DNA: TGTGCCAGCAGCTTTCGAGGGAGTGGGGTGAATGAGCAGTTCTTC.

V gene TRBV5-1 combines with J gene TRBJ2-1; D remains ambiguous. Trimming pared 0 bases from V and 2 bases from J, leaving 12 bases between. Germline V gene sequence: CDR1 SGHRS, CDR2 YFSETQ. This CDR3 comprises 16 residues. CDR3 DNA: TGCGCCAGCAGCTTGGATGCGCAAACTACCTACAATGAGCAGTTCTTC. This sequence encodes CASSLDAQTTYNEQFF. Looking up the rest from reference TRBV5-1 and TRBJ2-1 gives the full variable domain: KAGVTQTPRYLIKTRGQQVTLSCSPISGHRSVSWYQQTPGQGLQFLFEYFSETQRNKGNFPGRFSGRQFSNSRSEMNVSTLELGDSALYLCASSLDAQTTYNEQFFGPGTRLTVL.

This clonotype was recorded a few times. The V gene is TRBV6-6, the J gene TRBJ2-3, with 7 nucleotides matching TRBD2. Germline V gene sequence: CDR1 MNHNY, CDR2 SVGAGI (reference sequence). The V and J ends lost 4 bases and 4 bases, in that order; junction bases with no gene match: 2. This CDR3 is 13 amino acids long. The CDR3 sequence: CASSSGGADTQYF. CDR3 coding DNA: TGTGCCAGCAGTTCTGGGGGGGCAGATACGCAGTATTTT.

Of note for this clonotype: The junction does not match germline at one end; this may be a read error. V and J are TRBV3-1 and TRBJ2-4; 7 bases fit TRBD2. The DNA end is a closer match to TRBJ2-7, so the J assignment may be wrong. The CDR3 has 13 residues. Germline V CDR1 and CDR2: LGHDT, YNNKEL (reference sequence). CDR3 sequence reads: CASRASGYNEQYF. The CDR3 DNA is TGCGCCAGCAGGGCTAGCGGATATAACGAGCAGTACTTC.